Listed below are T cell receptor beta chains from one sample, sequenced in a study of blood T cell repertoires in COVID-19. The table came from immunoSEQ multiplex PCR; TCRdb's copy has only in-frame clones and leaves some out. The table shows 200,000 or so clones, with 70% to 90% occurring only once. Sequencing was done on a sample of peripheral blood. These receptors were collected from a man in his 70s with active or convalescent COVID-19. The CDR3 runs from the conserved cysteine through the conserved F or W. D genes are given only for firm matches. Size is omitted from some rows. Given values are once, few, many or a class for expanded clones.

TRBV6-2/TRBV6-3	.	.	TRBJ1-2	CASSTQGYDGYTF	TGTGCCAGCAGTACACAGGGTTACGATGGCTACACCTTC
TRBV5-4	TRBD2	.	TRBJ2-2	CASSSQLAEHTGELFF	TGTGCCAGCAGCTCGCAACTAGCGGAGCACACCGGGGAGCTGTTTTTT
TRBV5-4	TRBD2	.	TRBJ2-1	CASRGLADNEQFF	TGTGCCAGCAGAGGACTAGCGGACAATGAGCAGTTCTTC
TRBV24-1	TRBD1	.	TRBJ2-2	CATSDGGQLENTGELFF	TGTGCCACCAGTGATGGGGGACAGTTAGAGAACACCGGGGAGCTGTTTTTT
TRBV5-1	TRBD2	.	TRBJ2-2	CASSDPTSGVNTGELFF	TGCGCCAGCAGCGACCCCACTAGCGGGGTGAACACCGGGGAGCTGTTTTTT
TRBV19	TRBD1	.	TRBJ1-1	CASSPRTGGLNWVAFF	TGTGCCAGTAGTCCCAGGACAGGGGGCTTAAATTGGGTAGCTTTCTTT
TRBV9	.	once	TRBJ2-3	CASSPSSWGEDTQYF	TGTGCCAGCAGCCCCTCCTCTTGGGGGGAGGATACGCAGTATTTT
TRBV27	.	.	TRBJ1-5	CASSLSLNQPQHF	TGTGCCAGCAGTTTATCTCTCAATCAGCCCCAGCATTTT
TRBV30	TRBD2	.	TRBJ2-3	CAWSPTRTSNGADTQYF	TGTGCCTGGAGTCCGACCAGGACTAGCAATGGGGCAGATACGCAGTATTTT
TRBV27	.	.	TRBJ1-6	CASSLSQGRANSPLHF	TGTGCCAGCAGTTTATCGCAGGGAAGGGCGAATTCACCCCTCCACTTT
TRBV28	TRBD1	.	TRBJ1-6	CASSSGQGVHSPLHF	TGTGCCAGCAGTTCCGGACAGGGGGTACATTCACCCCTCCACTTT
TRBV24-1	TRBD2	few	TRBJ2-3	CATSDPSGTATDTQYF	TGTGCCACCAGTGATCCTAGCGGGACGGCGACAGATACGCAGTATTTT
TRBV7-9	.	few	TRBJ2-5	CASSLGSWAGGLETQYF	TGTGCCAGCAGCTTGGGGTCTTGGGCCGGGGGTCTAGAGACCCAGTACTTC
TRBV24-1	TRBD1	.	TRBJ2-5	CATSGPDRENGETQYF	TGTGCCACCAGTGGTCCGGACAGGGAGAATGGGGAGACCCAGTACTTC
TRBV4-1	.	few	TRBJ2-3	CASSQGDGGVDTQYF	TGCGCCAGCAGCCAAGGAGACGGAGGGGTAGATACGCAGTATTTT
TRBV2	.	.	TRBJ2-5	CASSEALQGWETQYF	TGTGCCAGCAGTGAAGCGCTTCAGGGTTGGGAGACCCAGTACTTC
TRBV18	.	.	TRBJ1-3	CASSPPTGLGGNTIYF	TGTGCCAGCTCACCACCGACAGGCTTGGGAGGAAACACCATATATTTT
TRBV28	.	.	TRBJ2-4	CASSGGGGKNIQYF	TGTGCCAGCAGTGGGGGCGGGGGTAAAAACATTCAGTACTTC
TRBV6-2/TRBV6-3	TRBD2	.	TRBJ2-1	CASSWTSGASVHNEQFF	TGTGCCAGCAGCTGGACTAGCGGGGCGTCAGTCCACAATGAGCAGTTCTTC
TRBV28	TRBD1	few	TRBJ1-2	CASRPGTVYGYTF	TGTGCCAGCAGACCTGGGACAGTCTATGGCTACACCTTC
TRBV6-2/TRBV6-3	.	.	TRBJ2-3	CASSYDPRSTLSSTDTQYF	TGTGCCAGCAGTTATGACCCCAGATCGACTTTGAGTAGCACAGATACGCAGTATTTT
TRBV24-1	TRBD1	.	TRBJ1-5	CATSGTGGPNQPQHF	TGTGCCACCAGTGGGACAGGGGGACCAAATCAGCCCCAGCATTTT
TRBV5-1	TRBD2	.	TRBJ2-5	CASSWGLGETQYF	TGCGCCAGCAGCTGGGGACTAGGAGAGACCCAGTACTTC
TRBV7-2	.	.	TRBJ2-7	CASSTTGISYEQYF	TGTGCCAGCAGCACCACAGGGATCTCCTACGAGCAGTACTTC